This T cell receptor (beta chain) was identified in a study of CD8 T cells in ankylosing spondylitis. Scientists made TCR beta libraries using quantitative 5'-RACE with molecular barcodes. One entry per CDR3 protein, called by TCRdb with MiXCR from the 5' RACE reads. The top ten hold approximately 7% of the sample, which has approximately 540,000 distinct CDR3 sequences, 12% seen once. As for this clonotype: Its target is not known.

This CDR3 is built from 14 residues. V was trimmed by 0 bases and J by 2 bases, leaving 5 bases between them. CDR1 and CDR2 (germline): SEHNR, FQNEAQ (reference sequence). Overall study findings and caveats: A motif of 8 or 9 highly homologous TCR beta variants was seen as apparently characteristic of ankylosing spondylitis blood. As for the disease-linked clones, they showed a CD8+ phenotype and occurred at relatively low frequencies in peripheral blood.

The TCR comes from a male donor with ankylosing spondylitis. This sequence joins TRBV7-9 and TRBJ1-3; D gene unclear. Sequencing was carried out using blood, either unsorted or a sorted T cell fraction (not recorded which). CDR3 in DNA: TGTGCCAGCAGCTTAGCGACCACTGGAAACACCATATATTTT. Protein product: CASSLATTGNTIYF.